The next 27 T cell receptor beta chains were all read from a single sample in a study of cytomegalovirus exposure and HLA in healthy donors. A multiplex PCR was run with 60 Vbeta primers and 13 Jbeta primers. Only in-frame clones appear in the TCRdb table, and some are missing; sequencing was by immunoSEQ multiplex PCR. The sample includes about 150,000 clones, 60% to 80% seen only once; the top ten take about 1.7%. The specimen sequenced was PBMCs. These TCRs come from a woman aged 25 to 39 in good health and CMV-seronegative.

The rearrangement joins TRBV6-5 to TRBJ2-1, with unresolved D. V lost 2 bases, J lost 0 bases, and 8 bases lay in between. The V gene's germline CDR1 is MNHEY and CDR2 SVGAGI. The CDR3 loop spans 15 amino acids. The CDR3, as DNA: TGTGCCAGCAGTTACGTCCCTTCCTCCTACAATGAGCAGTTCTTC. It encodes CASSYVPSSYNEQFF.

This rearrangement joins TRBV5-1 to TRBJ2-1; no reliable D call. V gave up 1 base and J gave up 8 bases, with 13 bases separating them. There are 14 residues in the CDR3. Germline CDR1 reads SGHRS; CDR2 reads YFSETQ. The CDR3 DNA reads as TGCGCCAGCAGCTTGAGCCCTAGGTCGGATGAGCAGTTCTTC. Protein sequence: CASSLSPRSDEQFF.

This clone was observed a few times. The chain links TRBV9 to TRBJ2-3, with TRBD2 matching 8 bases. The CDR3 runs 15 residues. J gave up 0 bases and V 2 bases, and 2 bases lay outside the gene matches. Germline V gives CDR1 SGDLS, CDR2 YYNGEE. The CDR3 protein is CASSVSGASTDTQYF. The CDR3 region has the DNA TGTGCCAGCAGCGTTAGCGGGGCAAGCACAGATACGCAGTATTTT.

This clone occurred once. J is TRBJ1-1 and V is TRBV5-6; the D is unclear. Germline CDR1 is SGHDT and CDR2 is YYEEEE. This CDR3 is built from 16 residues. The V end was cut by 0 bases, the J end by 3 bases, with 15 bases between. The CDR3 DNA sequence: TGTGCCAGCAGCTTGGGGTCCCAGGTGGCAGACACTGAAGCTTTCTTT. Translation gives CASSLGSQVADTEAFF.

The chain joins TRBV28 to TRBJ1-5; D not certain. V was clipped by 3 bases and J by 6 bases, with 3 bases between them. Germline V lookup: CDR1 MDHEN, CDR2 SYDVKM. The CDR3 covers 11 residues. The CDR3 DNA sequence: TGTGCCAGCAGTTTTAGTCAGCCCCAGCATTTT. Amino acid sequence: CASSFSQPQHF.

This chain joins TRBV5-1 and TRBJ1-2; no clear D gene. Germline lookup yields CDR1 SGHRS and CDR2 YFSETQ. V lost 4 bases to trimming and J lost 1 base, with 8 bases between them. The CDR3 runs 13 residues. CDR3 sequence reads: CASSQQVNYGYTF. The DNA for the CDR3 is TGCGCCAGCAGCCAGCAGGTTAACTATGGCTACACCTTC.

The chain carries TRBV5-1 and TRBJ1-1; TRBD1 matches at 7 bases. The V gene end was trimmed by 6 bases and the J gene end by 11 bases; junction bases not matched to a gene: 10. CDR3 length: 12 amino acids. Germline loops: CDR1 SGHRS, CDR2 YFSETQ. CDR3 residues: CASTLTGDKAFF. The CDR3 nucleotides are TGCGCCAGCACCCTTACAGGGGACAAGGCTTTCTTT. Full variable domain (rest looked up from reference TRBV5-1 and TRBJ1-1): KAGVTQTPRYLIKTRGQQVTLSCSPISGHRSVSWYQQTPGQGLQFLFEYFSETQRNKGNFPGRFSGRQFSNSRSEMNVSTLELGDSALYLCASTLTGDKAFFGQGTRLTVV.

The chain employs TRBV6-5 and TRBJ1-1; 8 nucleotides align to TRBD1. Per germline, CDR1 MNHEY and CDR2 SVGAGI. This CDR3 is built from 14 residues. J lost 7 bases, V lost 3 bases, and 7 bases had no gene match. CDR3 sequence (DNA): TGTGCCAGCAGTTATCATGGGACAGGTGGTGAAGCTTTCTTT. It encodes CASSYHGTGGEAFF.

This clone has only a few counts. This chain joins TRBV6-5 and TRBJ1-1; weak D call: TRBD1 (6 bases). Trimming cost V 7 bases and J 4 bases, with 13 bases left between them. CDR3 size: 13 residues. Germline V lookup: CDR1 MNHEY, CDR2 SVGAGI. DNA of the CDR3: TGTGCCAGCAAAATACAGGGTAGCACTGAAGCTTTCTTT. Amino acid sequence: CASKIQGSTEAFF.

CDR3 amino acids: CASSSGPSEGYGYTF. As DNA, the CDR3 is TGTGCCAGCAGCTCCGGGCCCTCGGAGGGATATGGCTACACCTTC. V usage is TRBV7-9 and J usage is TRBJ1-2; D is unresolved. Germline CDR1 is SEHNR and CDR2 is FQNEAQ (reference sequence). V lost 4 bases and J lost 5, with 17 bases in between. CDR3 size: 15 residues.

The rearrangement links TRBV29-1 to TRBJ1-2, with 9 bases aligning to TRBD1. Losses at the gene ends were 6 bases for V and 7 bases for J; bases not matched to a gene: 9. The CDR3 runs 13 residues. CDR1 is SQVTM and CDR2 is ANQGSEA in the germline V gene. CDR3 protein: CSVQNRGQVGYTF. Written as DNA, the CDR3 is TGCAGCGTCCAAAACAGGGGGCAGGTTGGCTACACCTTC.

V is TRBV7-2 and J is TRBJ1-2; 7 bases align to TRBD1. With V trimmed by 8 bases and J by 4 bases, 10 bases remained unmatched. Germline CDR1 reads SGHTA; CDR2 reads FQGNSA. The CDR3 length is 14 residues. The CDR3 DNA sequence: TGTGCCAGCCGTACCGGGACAGAGAGCTATGGCTACACCTTC. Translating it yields CASRTGTESYGYTF.

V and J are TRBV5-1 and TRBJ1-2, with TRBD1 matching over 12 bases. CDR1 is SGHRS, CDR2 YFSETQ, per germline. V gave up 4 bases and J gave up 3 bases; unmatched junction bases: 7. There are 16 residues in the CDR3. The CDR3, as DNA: TGCGCCAGCAGCCAAACCGGGACAGGGGGCGACTATGGCTACACCTTC. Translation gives CASSQTGTGGDYGYTF.

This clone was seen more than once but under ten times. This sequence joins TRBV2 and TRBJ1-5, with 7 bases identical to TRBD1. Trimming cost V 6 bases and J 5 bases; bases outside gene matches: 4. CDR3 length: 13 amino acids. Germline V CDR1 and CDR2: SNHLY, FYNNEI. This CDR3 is CASRTDRDQPQHF. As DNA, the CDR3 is TGTGCCAGCAGAACAGACAGGGATCAGCCCCAGCATTTT.

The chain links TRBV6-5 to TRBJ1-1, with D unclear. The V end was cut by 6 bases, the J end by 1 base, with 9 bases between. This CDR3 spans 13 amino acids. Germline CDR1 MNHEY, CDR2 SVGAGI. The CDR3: CASRITQNTEAFF. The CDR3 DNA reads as TGTGCCAGCAGGATTACACAGAACACTGAAGCTTTCTTT.

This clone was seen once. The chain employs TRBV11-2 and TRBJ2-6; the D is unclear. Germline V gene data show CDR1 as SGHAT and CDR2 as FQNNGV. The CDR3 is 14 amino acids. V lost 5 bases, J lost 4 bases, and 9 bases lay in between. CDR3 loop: CASSLTFGANVLTF. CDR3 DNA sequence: TGTGCCAGCAGCCTAACGTTCGGGGCCAACGTCCTGACTTTC.

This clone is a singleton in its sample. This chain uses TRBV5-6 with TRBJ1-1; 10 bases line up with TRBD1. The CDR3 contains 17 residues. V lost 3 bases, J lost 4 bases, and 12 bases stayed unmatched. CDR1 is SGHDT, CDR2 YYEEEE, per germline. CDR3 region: CASSSTRQGAIGTEAFF. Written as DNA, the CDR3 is TGTGCCAGCAGCTCGACCAGACAGGGGGCAATCGGCACTGAAGCTTTCTTT.

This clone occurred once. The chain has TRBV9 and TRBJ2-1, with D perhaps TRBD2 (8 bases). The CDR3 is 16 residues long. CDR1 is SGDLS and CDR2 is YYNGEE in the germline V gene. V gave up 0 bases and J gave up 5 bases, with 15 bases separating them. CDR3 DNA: TGTGCCAGCAGCGTAGAGGGGGCGGGGGGCAACAATGAGCAGTTCTTC. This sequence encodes CASSVEGAGGNNEQFF.

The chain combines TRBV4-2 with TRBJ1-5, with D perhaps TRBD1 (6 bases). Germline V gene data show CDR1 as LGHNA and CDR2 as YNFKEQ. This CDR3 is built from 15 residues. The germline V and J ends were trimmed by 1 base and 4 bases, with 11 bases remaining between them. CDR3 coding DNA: TGTGCCAGCAGCCAAGCAGGGGAGCGAAATCAGCCCCAGCATTTT. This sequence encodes CASSQAGERNQPQHF.

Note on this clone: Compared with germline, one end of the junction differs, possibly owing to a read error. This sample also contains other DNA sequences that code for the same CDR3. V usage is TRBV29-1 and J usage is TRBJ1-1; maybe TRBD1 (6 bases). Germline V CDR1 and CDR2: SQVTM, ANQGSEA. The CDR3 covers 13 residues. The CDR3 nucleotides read TGCAGCGTTCAAGACAGGCCGTACACTGAAGCTTTCTTT. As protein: CSVQDRPYTEAFF.

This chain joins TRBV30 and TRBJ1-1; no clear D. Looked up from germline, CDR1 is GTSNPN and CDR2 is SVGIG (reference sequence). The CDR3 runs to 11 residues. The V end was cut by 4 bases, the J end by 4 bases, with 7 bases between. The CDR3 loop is CAWNRGTEAFF. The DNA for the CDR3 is TGTGCCTGGAACCGCGGCACTGAAGCTTTCTTT.

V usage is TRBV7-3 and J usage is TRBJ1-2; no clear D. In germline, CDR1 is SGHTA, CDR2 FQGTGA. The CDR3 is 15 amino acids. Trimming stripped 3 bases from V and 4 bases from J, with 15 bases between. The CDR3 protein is CASSFPPPTTYGYTF. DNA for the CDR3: TGTGCCAGCAGCTTCCCCCCACCAACTACCTATGGCTACACCTTC.

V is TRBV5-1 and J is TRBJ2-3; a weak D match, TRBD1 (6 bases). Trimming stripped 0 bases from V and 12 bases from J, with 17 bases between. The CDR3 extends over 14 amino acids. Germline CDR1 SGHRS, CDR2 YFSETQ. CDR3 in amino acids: CASSLGQDLPSQYF. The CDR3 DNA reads TGCGCCAGCAGCTTGGGACAGGACCTCCCGTCCCAGTATTTT.

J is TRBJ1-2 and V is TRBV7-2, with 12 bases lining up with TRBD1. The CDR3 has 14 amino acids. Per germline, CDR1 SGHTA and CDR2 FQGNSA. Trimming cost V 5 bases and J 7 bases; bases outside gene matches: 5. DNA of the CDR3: TGTGCCAGCAGCGGGGACAGGGGGCGAAGTGGCTACACCTTC. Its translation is CASSGDRGRSGYTF.

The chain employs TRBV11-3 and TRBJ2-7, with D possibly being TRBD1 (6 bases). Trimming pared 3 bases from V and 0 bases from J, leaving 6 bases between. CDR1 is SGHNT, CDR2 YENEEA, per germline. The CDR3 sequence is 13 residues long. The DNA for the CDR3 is TGTGCCAGCAGCTTGGACAGCTCCTACGAGCAGTACTTC. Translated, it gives CASSLDSSYEQYF.

The DNA for the CDR3 is TGTGCCAGCAGTTACACCACAGGGATAGACGGCTACACCTTC. It specifies CASSYTTGIDGYTF. This chain links TRBV6-5 with TRBJ1-2; D perhaps matches TRBD1 (6 bases). V was pared by 2 bases and J by 8 bases, with 15 bases between. The germline V gene has CDR1 MNHEY and CDR2 SVGAGI. The CDR3 extends over 14 amino acids.

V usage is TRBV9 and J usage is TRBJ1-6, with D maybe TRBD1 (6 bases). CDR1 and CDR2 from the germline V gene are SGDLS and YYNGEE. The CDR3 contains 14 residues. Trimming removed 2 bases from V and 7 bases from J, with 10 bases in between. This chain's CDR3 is CASSVRDTNSPLHF. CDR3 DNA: TGTGCCAGCAGCGTCCGGGACACCAATTCACCCCTCCACTTT.